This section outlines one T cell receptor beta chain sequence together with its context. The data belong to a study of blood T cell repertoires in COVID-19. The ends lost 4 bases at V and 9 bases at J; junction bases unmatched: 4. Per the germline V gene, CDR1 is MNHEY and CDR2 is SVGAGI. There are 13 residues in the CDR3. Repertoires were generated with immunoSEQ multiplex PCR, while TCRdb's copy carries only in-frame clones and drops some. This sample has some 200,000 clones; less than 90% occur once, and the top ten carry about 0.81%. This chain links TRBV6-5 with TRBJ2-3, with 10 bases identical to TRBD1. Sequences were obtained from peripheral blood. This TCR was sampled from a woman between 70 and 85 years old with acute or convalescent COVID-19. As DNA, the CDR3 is TGTGCCAGCAGTTCGGGACAGGGGTCAACGCAGTATTTT. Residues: CASSSGQGSTQYF.